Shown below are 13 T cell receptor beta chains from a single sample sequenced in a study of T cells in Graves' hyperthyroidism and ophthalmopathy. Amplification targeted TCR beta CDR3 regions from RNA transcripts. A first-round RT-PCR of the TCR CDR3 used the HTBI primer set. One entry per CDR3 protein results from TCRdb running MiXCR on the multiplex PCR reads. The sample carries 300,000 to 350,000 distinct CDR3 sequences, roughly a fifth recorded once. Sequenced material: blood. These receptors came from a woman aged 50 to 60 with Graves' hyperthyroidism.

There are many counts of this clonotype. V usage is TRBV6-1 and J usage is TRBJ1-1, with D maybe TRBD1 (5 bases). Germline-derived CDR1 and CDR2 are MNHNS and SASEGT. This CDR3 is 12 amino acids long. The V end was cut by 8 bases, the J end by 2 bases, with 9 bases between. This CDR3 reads CASQRGNTEAFF. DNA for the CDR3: TGTGCCAGCCAGAGGGGTAACACTGAAGCTTTCTTT.

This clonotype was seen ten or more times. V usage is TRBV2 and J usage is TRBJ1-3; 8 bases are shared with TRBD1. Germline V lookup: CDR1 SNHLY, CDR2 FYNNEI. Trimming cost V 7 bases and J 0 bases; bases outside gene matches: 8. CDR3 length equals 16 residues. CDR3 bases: TGTGCCAGCACAGGCAGGGGGCTCCCCTCTGGAAACACCATATATTTT. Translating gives CASTGRGLPSGNTIYF.

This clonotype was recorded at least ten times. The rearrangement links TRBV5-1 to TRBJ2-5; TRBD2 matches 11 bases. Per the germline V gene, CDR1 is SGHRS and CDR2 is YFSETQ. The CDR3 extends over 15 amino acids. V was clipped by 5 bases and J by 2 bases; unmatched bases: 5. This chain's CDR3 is CASSLAGGKQETQYF. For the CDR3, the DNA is TGCGCCAGCAGTCTAGCGGGGGGCAAACAAGAGACCCAGTACTTC. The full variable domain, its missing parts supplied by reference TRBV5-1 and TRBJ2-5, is KAGVTQTPRYLIKTRGQQVTLSCSPISGHRSVSWYQQTPGQGLQFLFEYFSETQRNKGNFPGRFSGRQFSNSRSEMNVSTLELGDSALYLCASSLAGGKQETQYFGPGTRLLVL.

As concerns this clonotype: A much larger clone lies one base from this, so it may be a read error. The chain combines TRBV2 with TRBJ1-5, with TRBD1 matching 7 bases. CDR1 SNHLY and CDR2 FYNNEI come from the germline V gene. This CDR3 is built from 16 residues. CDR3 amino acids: CASSESQGVADQPQRF. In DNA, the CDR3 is TGTGCCAGCAGTGAATCCCAGGGGGTTGCGGATCAGCCCCAGCGTTTT.

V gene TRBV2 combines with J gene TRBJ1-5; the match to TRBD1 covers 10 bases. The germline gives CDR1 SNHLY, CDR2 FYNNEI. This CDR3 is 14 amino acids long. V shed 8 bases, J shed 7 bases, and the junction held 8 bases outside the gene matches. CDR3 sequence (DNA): TGTGCCAGCTCGGAGGGGACAGGGGAACAGCCCCAGCATTTT. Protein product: CASSEGTGEQPQHF.

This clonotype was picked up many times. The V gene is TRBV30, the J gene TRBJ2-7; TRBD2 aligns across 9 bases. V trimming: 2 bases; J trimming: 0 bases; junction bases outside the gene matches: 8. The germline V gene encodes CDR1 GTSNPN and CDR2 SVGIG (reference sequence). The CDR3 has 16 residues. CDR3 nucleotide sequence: TGTGCCTGGAGTCGGTTAGTACTAGCGGGCTCCTACGAGCAGTACTTC. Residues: CAWSRLVLAGSYEQYF.

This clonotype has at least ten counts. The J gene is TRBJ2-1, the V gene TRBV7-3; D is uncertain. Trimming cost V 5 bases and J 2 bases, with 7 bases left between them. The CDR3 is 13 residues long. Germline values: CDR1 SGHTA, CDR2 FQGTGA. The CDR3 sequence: CASSLHAYNEQFF. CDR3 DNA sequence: TGTGCCAGCAGCCTACACGCCTACAATGAGCAGTTCTTC.

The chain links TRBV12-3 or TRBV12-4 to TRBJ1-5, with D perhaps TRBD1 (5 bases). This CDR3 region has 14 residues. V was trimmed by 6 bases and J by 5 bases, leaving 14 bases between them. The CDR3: CASRLVGGDQPQHF. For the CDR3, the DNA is TGTGCCAGCAGGCTAGTGGGAGGGGATCAGCCCCAGCATTTT.

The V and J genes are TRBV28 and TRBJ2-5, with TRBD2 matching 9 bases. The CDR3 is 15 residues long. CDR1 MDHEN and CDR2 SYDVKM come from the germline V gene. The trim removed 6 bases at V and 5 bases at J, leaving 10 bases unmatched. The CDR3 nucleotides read TGTGCCAGCAGCCACACTGGACTAGCGCGGGAGACCCAGTACTTC. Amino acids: CASSHTGLARETQYF.

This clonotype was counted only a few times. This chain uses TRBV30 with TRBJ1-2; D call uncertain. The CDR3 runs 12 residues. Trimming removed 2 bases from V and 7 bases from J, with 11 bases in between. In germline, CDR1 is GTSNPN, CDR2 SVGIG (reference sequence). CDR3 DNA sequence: TGTGCCTGGAGTACTCGCCAATCTGGCTACACCTTC. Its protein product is CAWSTRQSGYTF.

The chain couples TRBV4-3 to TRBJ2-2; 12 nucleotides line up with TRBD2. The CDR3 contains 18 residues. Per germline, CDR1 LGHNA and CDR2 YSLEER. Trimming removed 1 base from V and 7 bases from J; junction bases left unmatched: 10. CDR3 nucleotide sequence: TGCGCCAGCAGCCAAGGGGCTAGCGGGAGGGCCCGGGACGGGGAGCTGTTTTTT. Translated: CASSQGASGRARDGELFF.

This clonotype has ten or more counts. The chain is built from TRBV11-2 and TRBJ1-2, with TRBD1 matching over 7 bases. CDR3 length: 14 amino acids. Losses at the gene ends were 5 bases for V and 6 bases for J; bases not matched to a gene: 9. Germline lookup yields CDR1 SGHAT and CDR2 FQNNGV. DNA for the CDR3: TGTGCCAGCAGCGTATCACAGGGGAGAGATGGCTACACCTTC. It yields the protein CASSVSQGRDGYTF.

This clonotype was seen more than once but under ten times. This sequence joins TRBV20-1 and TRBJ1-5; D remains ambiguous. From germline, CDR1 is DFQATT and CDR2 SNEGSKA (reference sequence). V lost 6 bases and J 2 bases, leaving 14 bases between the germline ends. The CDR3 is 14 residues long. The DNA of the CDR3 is TGCAGTGCGTCGGCCCTAACGGGCAATCAGCCCCAGCATTTT. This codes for CSASALTGNQPQHF.